This entry lists 2 T cell receptor beta chains sequenced from one sample in a study of cytomegalovirus exposure and HLA in healthy donors. The PCR was carried out with 60 Vbeta primers and 13 Jbeta primers. The repertoire was sequenced with immunoSEQ multiplex PCR; TCRdb's copy has only in-frame clones and lacks some. The sample lists around 190,000 clones; 79% were seen once. What was sequenced was PBMCs. The receptors derive from a woman in her thirties in good health and CMV-seropositive.

In its sample, this clone was seen a few times. This chain uses TRBV29-1 with TRBJ2-5, with 7 bases lining up with TRBD2. There are 14 residues in the CDR3. Germline values: CDR1 SQVTM, CDR2 ANQGSEA. V lost 6 bases, J lost 2 bases, and 9 bases stayed unmatched. The CDR3: CSVPLADAQETQYF. CDR3 bases: TGCAGCGTCCCCCTAGCGGACGCTCAAGAGACCCAGTACTTC.

V usage is TRBV29-1 and J usage is TRBJ2-1; 7 nucleotides align to TRBD1. This CDR3 comprises 13 residues. Germline lookup yields CDR1 SQVTM and CDR2 ANQGSEA. V gave up 4 bases and J gave up 1 base; unmatched junction bases: 1. The CDR3 is CSVGQGSYNEQFF. The CDR3 DNA sequence: TGCAGCGTTGGACAGGGTTCCTACAATGAGCAGTTCTTC.